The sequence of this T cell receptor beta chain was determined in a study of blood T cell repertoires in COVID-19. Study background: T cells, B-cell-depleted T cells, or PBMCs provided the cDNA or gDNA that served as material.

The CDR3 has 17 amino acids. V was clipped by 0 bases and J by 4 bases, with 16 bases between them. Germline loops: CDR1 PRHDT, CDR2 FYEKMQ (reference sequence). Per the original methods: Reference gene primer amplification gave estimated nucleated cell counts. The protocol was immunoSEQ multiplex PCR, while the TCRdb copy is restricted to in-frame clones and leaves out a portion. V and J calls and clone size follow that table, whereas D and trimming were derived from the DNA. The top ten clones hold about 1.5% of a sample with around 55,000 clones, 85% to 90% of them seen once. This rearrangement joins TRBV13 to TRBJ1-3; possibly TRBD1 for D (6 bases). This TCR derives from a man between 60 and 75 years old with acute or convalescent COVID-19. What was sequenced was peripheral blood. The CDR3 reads CASSLGLAGARGNTIYF. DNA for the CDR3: TGTGCCAGCAGCTTAGGCCTGGCAGGGGCTCGAGGAAACACCATATATTTT.